These 5 T cell receptor beta chains were sequenced from one sample in a study of identical twins. TCRdb passed the 5' RACE reads through MiXCR, listing each CDR3 protein once. The data hold around 340,000 distinct CDR3 sequences, with 10% to 15% observed a single time. This same sample was also part of a study on yellow fever vaccine responses in identical twins.

Sequenced input: CD8+ T cells sorted from blood. The source of these receptors is a woman aged 18-29 years in good health.

The CDR3 bases are TGTGCCAGCAGTTACGGAGGCAAATACTACGAGCAGTACTTC. This gives the protein CASSYGGKYYEQYF. The rearrangement joins TRBV27 to TRBJ2-7; D is possibly TRBD2 (5 bases). Germline V CDR1 and CDR2: MNHEY, SMNVEV (reference sequence). V lost 4 bases and J 3 bases, leaving 13 bases between the germline ends. The CDR3 is 14 amino acids.

The rearrangement links TRBV7-9 to TRBJ2-5, with TRBD1 matching 8 bases. The CDR3 spans 14 residues. The junction had 6 bases not matched to a gene; V was cut back by 5 bases and J by 4 bases. The germline gives CDR1 SEHNR, CDR2 FQNEAQ (reference sequence). The CDR3 DNA reads TGTGCCAGCAGCGCGCTACAGGGGGGAGAGACCCAGTACTTC. The encoded protein is CASSALQGGETQYF.

The rearrangement joins TRBV4-1 to TRBJ1-1, with TRBD1 matching over 10 bases. J was trimmed by 5 bases and V by 8 bases; bases with no gene match: 11. The length of the CDR3 is 15 residues. Germline-derived CDR1 and CDR2 are MGHRA and YSYEKL. The CDR3 region has the DNA TGCGCCAGCGAAGAGGAGGGGACAGGGGATACTGAAGCTTTCTTT. It yields the protein CASEEEGTGDTEAFF.

CDR3 in amino acids: CASSEAGSGSDTQYF. CDR3 sequence (DNA): TGTGCCAGCAGTGAGGCAGGGAGCGGTTCAGATACGCAGTATTTT. J is TRBJ2-3 and V is TRBV6-1; D may be TRBD1 or TRBD2 (5 bases each). The germline CDR1 and CDR2 sequences are MNHNS and SASEGT. The V and J ends lost 3 bases and 4 bases respectively, with 14 bases between them. The CDR3 has 15 residues.

The V gene is TRBV29-1, the J gene TRBJ1-1, with no clear D. The CDR3 has 14 residues. CDR1 SQVTM and CDR2 ANQGSEA come from the germline V gene. Trimming took off 4 bases at V and 5 bases at J, with 17 bases between the two ends. The CDR3 is CSVGVDGGGTEAFF. As DNA, the CDR3 is TGCAGCGTTGGGGTGGACGGCGGAGGTACTGAAGCTTTCTTT.